The 13 T cell receptor beta chains given below trace back to one sample, sequenced in a study of identical twins (dated by TCRdb to 2016 to 2017). Library construction relied on 5' RACE. The sample was run on an Illumina HiSeq 2000. Starting from the raw public reads, TCRdb applied fastp trimming at Q25, assembled clones with MiXCR and retained in-frame beta chains. Identical CDR3 protein sequences are pooled into one entry, listed with their most common genes and DNA. The table for this sample lists a few hundred thousand distinct CDR3 sequences; about 13% of them were counted only once. Roughly 4% of the sample rests with the top ten. These data also formed part of another study, on yellow fever vaccine responses in identical twins.

The sample taken for sequencing was memory (CD45RO+) T cells sorted from blood. The cell subset or site label, as the study defines it: CD45RO+ enriched T cells. The receptors were sampled from a woman aged 18-29 years in good health.

The J gene is TRBJ1-1, the V gene TRBV18, with D possibly TRBD1 on 5 matching bases. Germline V gene lookup returns CDR1 KGHSH and CDR2 LQKENI. The ends were cut back, 3 bases at V and 5 bases at J, with 13 bases in the middle. This CDR3 spans 14 amino acids. The CDR3 region has the DNA TGTGCCAGCTCACCGGGGCAGGAGGGTACTGAAGCTTTCTTT. Amino acids: CASSPGQEGTEAFF.

This clonotype showed up just a few times. The chain is built from TRBV10-2 and TRBJ2-7; D gene unclear. CDR1 and CDR2 from the germline V gene are WSHSY and SAAADI. V was trimmed by 4 bases and J by 3 bases, leaving 10 bases between them. CDR3 size: 13 residues. CDR3 bases: TGCGCCAGCAGTGGAGCATTAAGCTACGAGCAGTACTTC. Its protein product is CASSGALSYEQYF.

The rearrangement uses TRBV7-9 and TRBJ2-1; 12 positions agree with TRBD2. The germline CDR1 and CDR2 sequences are SEHNR and FQNEAQ (reference sequence). CDR3 length: 15 residues. Trimming cost V 5 bases and J 5 bases; bases outside gene matches: 4. The CDR3 protein is CASSTRTSGDNEQFF. The DNA for the CDR3 is TGTGCCAGCAGCACCCGGACTAGCGGGGACAATGAGCAGTTCTTC. Supplemented by reference TRBV7-9 and TRBJ2-1, the full variable domain reads DTGVSQNPRHKITKRGQNVTFRCDPISEHNRLYWYRQTLGQGPEFLTYFQNEAQLEKSRLLSDRFSAERPKGSFSTLEIQRTEQGDSAMYLCASSTRTSGDNEQFFGPGTRLTVL.

This sequence joins TRBV3-1 and TRBJ2-7; D remains ambiguous. Trimming took 1 base from V and 1 from J, leaving 8 bases between them. The length of the CDR3 is 14 residues. CDR1 LGHDT and CDR2 YNNKEL come from the germline V gene (reference sequence). CDR3 protein: CASSQVPTSYEQYF. CDR3 sequence (DNA): TGTGCCAGCAGCCAAGTCCCGACTTCCTACGAGCAGTACTTC.

The chain has TRBV4-3 and TRBJ2-7; D call uncertain. Trimming took 1 base from V and 6 from J, leaving 10 bases between them. Germline V lookup: CDR1 LGHNA, CDR2 YSLEER. This CDR3 is built from 13 residues. CDR3 residues: CASSQASRAEQYF. The CDR3 nucleotides read TGCGCCAGCAGCCAAGCCTCCCGGGCCGAGCAGTACTTC.

This clonotype has a count of ten or more. In DNA form, the CDR3 reads TGCAGCGTTAGGGGCGGAGAGACCCAGTACTTC. Its translation: CSVRGGETQYF. This sequence joins TRBV29-1 and TRBJ2-5, with D possibly matching TRBD1 (5 bases). This CDR3 has 11 residues. V lost 5 bases and J 4 bases, leaving 8 bases between the germline ends. Germline assignment: CDR1 SQVTM and CDR2 ANQGSEA. Complete variable domain (other parts from reference TRBV29-1 and TRBJ2-5): SAVISQKPSRDICQRGTSLTIQCQVDSQVTMMFWYRQQPGQSLTLIATANQGSEATYESGFVIDKFPISRPNLTFSTLTVSNMSPEDSSIYLCSVRGGETQYFGPGTRLLVL.

This clonotype has at least ten counts. The chain couples TRBV3-1 to TRBJ2-3, with D unresolved. The CDR3 sequence is 12 residues long. The germline V gene encodes CDR1 LGHDT and CDR2 YNNKEL (reference sequence). V dropped 0 bases and J dropped 8 bases, with 6 bases sitting between them. CDR3: CASSQDQATQYF. The CDR3 DNA reads as TGTGCCAGCAGCCAAGATCAGGCTACGCAGTATTTT.

This chain links TRBV12-3 or TRBV12-4 with TRBJ2-7; 8 bases map to TRBD2. Trimming removed 5 bases from V and 4 bases from J; junction bases left unmatched: 13. This CDR3 spans 16 amino acids. CDR3 sequence (DNA): TGTGCCAGCAGTCCCTGGGCGGGGGGAAGTGTTTACGAGCAGTACTTC. Translation gives CASSPWAGGSVYEQYF.

The V call is TRBV4-1, the J call TRBJ2-5; D is ambiguous. The CDR3 has 13 amino acids. Trimming cost V 0 bases and J 7 bases, with 9 bases left between them. The germline CDR1 and CDR2 sequences are MGHRA and YSYEKL. CDR3 nucleotides: TGCGCCAGCAGCCAAGACCAATTAGGGACCCAGTACTTC. Translating it yields CASSQDQLGTQYF.

The chain combines TRBV7-8 with TRBJ2-7; unclear D gene. This CDR3 comprises 14 residues. Germline V gene sequence: CDR1 SGHVS, CDR2 FQNEAQ. Trimming removed 2 bases from V and 9 bases from J, with 17 bases in between. CDR3 sequence reads: CASSLSDSQIRQYF. The CDR3 DNA reads as TGTGCCAGCAGCTTATCCGATAGCCAGATCCGGCAGTACTTC.

This clonotype was detected many times. The V gene is TRBV15, the J gene TRBJ2-3; 10 positions match TRBD2. CDR1 and CDR2 (germline): LNHNV, YYDKDF (reference sequence). The CDR3 is made up of 16 amino acids. Trimming at V came to 0 bases and at J to 6 bases, leaving 6 bases not matched to a gene. CDR3 in amino acids: CATSRDLAGGADTQYF. The DNA of the CDR3 is TGTGCCACCAGCAGAGATTTAGCGGGGGGCGCGGATACGCAGTATTTT.

The sample holds a few counts of this clonotype. The CDR3: CASSLGLAGGLGEQFF. In DNA, the CDR3 is TGCGCCAGCAGCTTGGGACTAGCGGGGGGGCTAGGTGAGCAGTTCTTC. This chain connects TRBV5-1 to TRBJ2-1; 14 bases line up with TRBD2. Trimming removed 0 bases from V and 9 bases from J; junction bases left unmatched: 5. The CDR3 is 16 residues long. Germline CDR1 SGHRS, CDR2 YFSETQ.

The chain employs TRBV12-3 or TRBV12-4 and TRBJ1-5, with D unresolved. This CDR3 comprises 12 residues. The ends were cut back, 6 bases at V and 5 bases at J, with 8 bases in the middle. The CDR3 DNA follows: TGTGCCAGCAGCCCCGGGTATCAGCCCCAGCATTTT. This encodes CASSPGYQPQHF.